Sequencing of this T cell receptor (beta chain) was carried out in a study of T cell responses to AZD1222 COVID-19 vaccine. Findings and limits, study-wide: Repertoire samples came only from after the peak T cell response. White British donors predominated, females outnumbered males, and clonal diversity was possibly underestimated. Dominant CD4 TCR responses targeted spike regions 160-218 and 743-854.

J was trimmed by 6 bases and V by 11 bases; bases with no gene match: 10. The germline gives CDR1 MNHEY, CDR2 SVGAGI. This CDR3 contains 13 residues. As for this clone: Its antigen is not known.

Profiled with immunoSEQ multiplex PCR; TCRdb holds only in-frame clones, not every one. Seen here are 100,000 to 150,000 clones, more than 90% observed once, and the top ten hold about 1.1%. V is TRBV6-5 and J is TRBJ1-5; 7 bases match TRBD1. The TCR originated in an adult who received the AZD1222 COVID-19 vaccine. The specimen comprised peripheral blood, sampled 28 days after the second AZD1222 dose. The CDR3 DNA reads as TGTGCCCTGGATGGGCAGGGGGGTCAGCCCCAGCATTTT. This sequence encodes CALDGQGGQPQHF.